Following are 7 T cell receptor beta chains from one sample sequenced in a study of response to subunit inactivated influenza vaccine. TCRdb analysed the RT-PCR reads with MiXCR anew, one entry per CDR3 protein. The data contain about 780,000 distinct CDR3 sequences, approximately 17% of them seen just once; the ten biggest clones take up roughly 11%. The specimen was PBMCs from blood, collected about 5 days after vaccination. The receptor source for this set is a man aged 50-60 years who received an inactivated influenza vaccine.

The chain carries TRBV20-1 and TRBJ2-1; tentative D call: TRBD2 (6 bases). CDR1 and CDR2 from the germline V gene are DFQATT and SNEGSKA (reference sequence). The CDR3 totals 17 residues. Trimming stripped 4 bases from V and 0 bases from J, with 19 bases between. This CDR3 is CSATLGGANFSYNEQFF. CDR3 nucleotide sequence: TGCAGTGCTACCTTAGGAGGGGCCAACTTCTCCTACAATGAGCAGTTCTTC.

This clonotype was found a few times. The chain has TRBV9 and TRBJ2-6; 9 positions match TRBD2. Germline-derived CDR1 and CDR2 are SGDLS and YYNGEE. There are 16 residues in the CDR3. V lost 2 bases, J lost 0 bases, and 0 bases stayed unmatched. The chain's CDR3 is CASSVTSGSGANVLTF. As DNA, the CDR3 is TGTGCCAGCAGCGTGACTAGCGGCTCTGGGGCCAACGTCCTGACTTTC.

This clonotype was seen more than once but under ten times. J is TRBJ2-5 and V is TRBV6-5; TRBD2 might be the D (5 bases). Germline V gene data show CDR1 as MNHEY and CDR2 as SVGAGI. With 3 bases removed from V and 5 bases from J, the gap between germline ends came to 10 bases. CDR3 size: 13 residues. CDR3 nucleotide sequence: TGTGCCAGCAGTTATGGACTTATCGAGACCCAGTACTTC. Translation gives CASSYGLIETQYF.

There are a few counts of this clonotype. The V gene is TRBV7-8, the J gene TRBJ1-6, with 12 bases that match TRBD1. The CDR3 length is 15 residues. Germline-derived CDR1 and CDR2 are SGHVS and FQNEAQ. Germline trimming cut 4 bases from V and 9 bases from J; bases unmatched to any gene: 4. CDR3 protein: CASSSGQGASSPLHF. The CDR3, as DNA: TGTGCCAGCAGCTCGGGACAGGGGGCAAGTTCACCCCTCCACTTT.

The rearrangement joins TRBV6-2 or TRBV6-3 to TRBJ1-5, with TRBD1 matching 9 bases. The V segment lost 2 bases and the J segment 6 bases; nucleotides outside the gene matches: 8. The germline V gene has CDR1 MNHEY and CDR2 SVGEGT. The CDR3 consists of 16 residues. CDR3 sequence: CASSYHGGQGTQPQHF. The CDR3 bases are TGTGCCAGCAGTTACCACGGGGGACAGGGCACTCAGCCCCAGCATTTT.

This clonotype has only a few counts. The CDR3 DNA is TGCGCCAGCAGCCAGACCCGACTAGCCGAGCAGTTCTTC. As protein: CASSQTRLAEQFF. The chain employs TRBV4-1 and TRBJ2-1; 7 positions match TRBD2. The CDR3 covers 13 residues. The germline V gene has CDR1 MGHRA and CDR2 YSYEKL. Unmatched junction bases numbered 6, after V lost 3 bases and J lost 10 bases.

This CDR3 reads CATSRVAGYGTQYF. The CDR3 DNA sequence: TGTGCCACCAGCAGAGTTGCGGGGTACGGGACCCAGTACTTC. The rearrangement joins TRBV15 to TRBJ2-5, with D tentatively TRBD2 (6 bases). CDR1 LNHNV and CDR2 YYDKDF come from the germline V gene (reference sequence). The CDR3 length is 14 residues. V was pared by 1 base and J by 7 bases, with 13 bases between. Full variable domain (remainder filled in from reference TRBV15 and TRBJ2-5): DAMVIQNPRYQVTQFGKPVTLSCSQTLNHNVMYWYQQKSSQAPKLLFHYYDKDFNNEADTPDNFQSRRPNTSFCFLDIRSPGLGDTAMYLCATSRVAGYGTQYFGPGTRLLVL.